What follows are 17 T cell receptor beta chains derived from one specimen sequenced in a study of regulatory T cells in long-lasting Graves disease. Time point meaning: newly diagnosed GD, antithyroid drugs for less than 3 months. PBMCs provided the RNA from which the TCR library was made. Assembly of TCR beta libraries relied on iRepertoire HTBI primers together with Arm-PCR of CDR3 regions. TCRdb fed the multiplex PCR reads into MiXCR, producing one record per CDR3 protein. This sample yields 530,000 or so distinct CDR3 sequences, of which roughly 14% are seen a single time; 8% to 10% belongs to the top ten. The same sample was also studied in work on T cells in Graves' hyperthyroidism and ophthalmopathy.

Source: peripheral blood mononuclear cells (PBMCs), taken at new diagnosis, from a patient treated with antithyroid drugs. Every receptor here comes from a young man with Graves disease.

The V gene is TRBV25-1, the J gene TRBJ2-1; TRBD1 aligns across 7 bases. The J call is in doubt because the DNA end fits TRBJ2-5 better. The CDR3 is 15 amino acids. Germline loops: CDR1 MGHDK, CDR2 SYGVNS. CDR3 sequence: CASSEDRFSQETQYF. The CDR3 DNA reads TGTGCCAGCAGTGAGGACAGGTTTTCGCAGGAGACCCAGTACTTC.

Comment on this clonotype: A read error may explain this, as a much larger clone is one base away. J is TRBJ2-7 and V is TRBV20-1; possibly TRBD1 or TRBD2 for D (5 bases each). The CDR3 is 13 residues long. In germline, CDR1 is DFQATT, CDR2 SNEGSKA (reference sequence). CDR3 sequence: CSAGPGLAYEQCF. In DNA, the CDR3 is TGCAGTGCTGGTCCGGGGCTCGCCTACGAGCAGTGCTTC.

J is TRBJ1-3 and V is TRBV9, with 9 bases aligning to TRBD1. CDR3 length equals 17 residues. V lost 4 bases to trimming and J lost 0 bases; unmatched junction nucleotides: 8. The germline gives CDR1 SGDLS, CDR2 YYNGEE. CDR3 loop: CASSSRTGARSGNTIYF. CDR3 DNA: TGTGCCAGCAGCTCACGGACAGGGGCTCGCTCTGGAAACACCATATATTTT.

This clonotype was counted at least ten times. V gene TRBV10-2 combines with J gene TRBJ2-2; D gene unclear. This CDR3 region has 16 residues. Germline assignment: CDR1 WSHSY and CDR2 SAAADI. V shed 3 bases and J shed 0 bases, with 11 bases lying between them. This chain's CDR3 is CASSDVLRTNTGELFF. CDR3 nucleotides: TGCGCCAGCAGTGATGTGTTGCGAACGAACACCGGGGAGCTGTTTTTT.

This clonotype was seen ten or more times. The gene calls are TRBV5-1 and TRBJ2-1, with D unresolved. Germline assignment: CDR1 SGHRS and CDR2 YFSETQ. The germline V and J ends were trimmed by 5 bases and 8 bases, with 11 bases remaining between them. The CDR3 has 12 residues. The CDR3 region has the DNA TGCGCCAGCAGAGAAAACTTAGATGAGCAGTTCTTC. Protein product: CASRENLDEQFF.

The chain employs TRBV4-1 and TRBJ2-1, with 10 bases lining up with TRBD2. The CDR3 contains 16 residues. The ends lost 4 bases at V and 7 bases at J; junction bases unmatched: 10. Germline V lookup: CDR1 MGHRA, CDR2 YSYEKL. CDR3 in DNA: TGCGCCAGCAGCCTGCTACCGGGACTAGCGAAGAATGAGCAGTTCTTC. This gives the protein CASSLLPGLAKNEQFF.

This clonotype was counted ten times or more. Germline and junction disagree at one end, which may indicate a read error. The chain recombines TRBV5-6 with TRBJ2-7; possibly TRBD1 for D (5 bases). The CDR3 is made up of 13 amino acids. Germline lookup yields CDR1 SGHDT and CDR2 YYEEEE. This chain's CDR3 is CASSLPGKSEQYF. CDR3 nucleotides: TGTGCCAGCAGCCTGCCAGGGAAGAGTGAGCAGTATTTC.

The chain carries TRBV12-3 or TRBV12-4 and TRBJ1-1; 7 bases match TRBD1. The V gene end was trimmed by 5 bases and the J gene end by 0 bases; junction bases not matched to a gene: 6. This CDR3 is built from 15 residues. The CDR3 region has the DNA TGTGCCAGCAGTCAGCCGGGACAGATGAACACTGAAGCTTTCTTT. It translates to CASSQPGQMNTEAFF.

This clonotype was seen repeatedly, ten times or more. The rearrangement uses TRBV2 and TRBJ2-7, with 7 bases fitting TRBD2. This CDR3 region has 13 residues. Trimming took 10 bases from V and 0 from J; bases not matched to a gene: 6. Germline V gives CDR1 SNHLY, CDR2 FYNNEI. The DNA of the CDR3 is TGTGCCACTCGAGCGGGGTCCTCCTACGAGCAGTACTTC. It is translated as CATRAGSSYEQYF.

This clonotype was seen a few times. The chain combines TRBV7-3 with TRBJ2-1; possibly TRBD1 or TRBD2 for D (5 bases each). Germline assignment: CDR1 SGHTA and CDR2 FQGTGA. The germline V and J ends were trimmed by 4 bases and 2 bases, with 18 bases remaining between them. The CDR3 sequence is 17 residues long. The CDR3 loop is CASSSEWGPHTYNEQFF. For the CDR3, the DNA is TGTGCCAGCAGCTCGGAGTGGGGACCCCACACCTACAATGAGCAGTTCTTC.

V gene TRBV9 combines with J gene TRBJ2-1; TRBD2 matches 9 bases. CDR3 length equals 17 residues. J gave up 2 bases and V 3 bases, and 9 bases lay outside the gene matches. CDR1 and CDR2 (germline): SGDLS, YYNGEE. Here the CDR3 reads CASSDPVAGVTYNEQFF. For the CDR3, the DNA is TGTGCCAGCAGCGACCCCGTAGCGGGAGTCACCTACAATGAGCAGTTCTTC.

The sample holds many counts of this clonotype. This chain links TRBV9 with TRBJ2-7; D may be TRBD2 (6 bases). Germline CDR1 and CDR2: SGDLS and YYNGEE. The CDR3 contains 13 residues. Trimming removed 4 bases from V and 4 bases from J, with 12 bases in between. The CDR3 is CASSSRAGYEQYF. The CDR3 nucleotides read TGTGCCAGCAGCTCCAGGGCGGGATACGAGCAGTACTTC.

This clonotype was detected a few times. The chain has TRBV19 and TRBJ2-7; no reliable D call. The CDR3 runs 11 residues. Trimming shortened V by 5 bases and J by 7 bases, and 9 bases separated the two germline ends. Germline V CDR1 and CDR2: LNHDA, SQIVND (reference sequence). The CDR3 DNA sequence: TGTGCCAGTAGTCCCCTGTGGGAGCAGTACTTC. Protein: CASSPLWEQYF.

Only a few counts were recorded for this clonotype. V gene TRBV6-2 or TRBV6-3 combines with J gene TRBJ1-1; D remains unclear. With 2 bases removed from V and 0 bases from J, the gap between germline ends came to 7 bases. CDR1 is MNHEY, CDR2 SVGEGT, per germline. This CDR3 region has 14 residues. Here the CDR3 DNA reads TGTGCCAGCAGTTACAACGGGGTGAACACTGAAGCTTTCTTT. This encodes CASSYNGVNTEAFF.

The sample holds many counts of this clonotype. This sequence joins TRBV28 and TRBJ2-7; TRBD1 agrees at 7 bases. The germline CDR1 and CDR2 sequences are MDHEN and SYDVKM. CDR3 length: 15 residues. The trim removed 6 bases at V and 0 bases at J, leaving 8 bases unmatched. The CDR3 loop is CASRLSDRDSYEQYF. The CDR3 nucleotides read TGTGCCAGCAGACTAAGTGACAGGGACTCCTACGAGCAGTACTTC.

The table lists this clonotype with a few counts. The V call is TRBV6-1, the J call TRBJ1-4; a possible D gene is TRBD1 (6 bases). Germline CDR1 reads MNHNS; CDR2 reads SASEGT. V lost 7 bases and J 3 bases, leaving 15 bases between the germline ends. The CDR3 length is 15 residues. This CDR3 reads CASTLSKGANEKLFF. The CDR3 DNA is TGTGCCAGCACCCTATCCAAGGGGGCTAATGAAAAACTGTTTTTT.

This clonotype was counted ten times or more. For the CDR3, the DNA is TGTGCCAGCAGCCAAGGGACAGGGCCCAGTCAGCCCCAGCATTTT. The encoded protein is CASSQGTGPSQPQHF. The chain combines TRBV7-8 with TRBJ1-5; 9 bases map to TRBD1. Losses at the gene ends were 5 bases for V and 6 bases for J; bases not matched to a gene: 8. Germline CDR1 SGHVS, CDR2 FQNEAQ. The CDR3 covers 15 residues.